A single sample gave rise to the 20 T cell receptor beta chains below, sequenced in a study of PD-1 blockade in mismatch repair-deficient tumors. The repertoire was sequenced with immunoSEQ multiplex PCR; TCRdb's copy has only in-frame clones and lacks some. Of 7,500 to 10,000 clones detected, over 75% appear once; the ten largest clones hold roughly 12%. Time point indicated: roughly 10-day in vitro stimulation with candidate neoantigen peptide 7. Which antigens these TCRs recognize remains unknown. Here the sequenced sample was cells cultured in vitro, taken from a patient treated with pembrolizumab. The receptor set was obtained from an adult with mismatch repair-deficient cancer.

V gene TRBV5-1 combines with J gene TRBJ2-5; 11 positions agree with TRBD2. The germline V gene encodes CDR1 SGHRS and CDR2 YFSETQ. The CDR3 has 14 residues. Trimming removed 4 bases from V and 3 bases from J; junction bases left unmatched: 2. CDR3 sequence reads: CASSVGLAEETQYF. DNA for the CDR3: TGCGCCAGCAGCGTGGGACTAGCGGAAGAGACCCAGTACTTC.

The rearrangement links TRBV7-9 to TRBJ1-1; D gene uncertain. From germline, CDR1 is SEHNR and CDR2 FQNEAQ (reference sequence). Trimming left V 4 bases short and J 1 base short, with 13 bases between. This CDR3 has 15 amino acids. The CDR3 nucleotides are TGTGCCAGCAGCTCCCTCGGGTCAGCGAACACTGAAGCTTTCTTT. Its translation is CASSSLGSANTEAFF.

This clone is hyperexpanded. The chain links TRBV7-2 to TRBJ1-1, with no clear D. This CDR3 comprises 13 residues. Trimming stripped 1 base from V and 3 bases from J, with 6 bases between. The V gene's germline CDR1 is SGHTA and CDR2 FQGNSA. In nucleotides, the CDR3 is TGTGCCAGCAGCTTAGACAGCTACACTGAAGCTTTCTTT. Translation: CASSLDSYTEAFF.

This chain uses TRBV7-9 with TRBJ2-7, with 9 bases lining up with TRBD1. CDR1 SEHNR and CDR2 FQNEAQ come from the germline V gene (reference sequence). V shed 2 bases, J shed 3 bases, and the junction held 8 bases outside the gene matches. The CDR3 sequence is 16 residues long. CDR3 DNA sequence: TGTGCCAGCAGCTTACTAATCGGACAGGGGCTCTACGAGCAGTACTTC. Its protein product is CASSLLIGQGLYEQYF.

Within the sample, this clone is medium-sized. The V and J genes are TRBV4-1 and TRBJ1-2; TRBD1 might be the D (6 bases). The germline V gene encodes CDR1 MGHRA and CDR2 YSYEKL. The CDR3 is made up of 14 amino acids. Trimming pared 1 base from V and 6 bases from J, leaving 12 bases between. CDR3 loop: CASSQGRGSDGYTF. For the CDR3, the DNA is TGCGCCAGCAGCCAAGGCAGGGGTTCGGATGGCTACACCTTC.

The V and J genes are TRBV11-3 and TRBJ1-6, with 8 nucleotides matching TRBD1. Germline V CDR1 and CDR2: SGHNT, YENEEA. V was pared by 4 bases and J by 7 bases, with 3 bases of the junction left unmatched. CDR3 length: 14 amino acids. In DNA form, the CDR3 reads TGTGCCAGCAGCTCGGGACAGGCGAATTCACCCCTCCACTTT. This gives the protein CASSSGQANSPLHF.

This clone came up a few times. V gene TRBV14 combines with J gene TRBJ1-2; D unclear. Germline assignment: CDR1 SGHDN and CDR2 FVKESK. The CDR3 extends over 13 amino acids. The germline V and J ends were trimmed by 1 base and 4 bases, with 7 bases remaining between them. The CDR3 is CASSQGQSYGYTF. The DNA of the CDR3 is TGTGCCAGCAGCCAAGGGCAGTCCTATGGCTACACCTTC.

V and J are TRBV13 and TRBJ2-3; D is perhaps TRBD1 (7 bases). The CDR3 length is 16 residues. V was cut by 5 bases and J by 1 base, with 16 bases left in between. Germline assignment: CDR1 PRHDT and CDR2 FYEKMQ (reference sequence). The CDR3 spells CASSSQGGLGTDTQYF. CDR3 bases: TGTGCCAGCAGCAGCCAGGGGGGTTTGGGCACAGATACGCAGTATTTT.

The CDR3, as DNA: TGTGCCAGCAGACGAGAGGACGGTACCTACGAGCAGTACTTC. This codes for CASRREDGTYEQYF. The chain uses TRBV7-9 and TRBJ2-7; D is ambiguous. The CDR3 has 14 amino acids. Germline CDR1 reads SEHNR; CDR2 reads FQNEAQ (reference sequence). Trimming removed 6 bases from V and 2 bases from J, with 14 bases in between.

The chain is built from TRBV5-1 and TRBJ2-7; 7 nucleotides line up with TRBD2. The V and J ends lost 4 bases and 5 bases, in that order; junction bases with no gene match: 6. The CDR3 is 13 residues long. In germline, CDR1 is SGHRS, CDR2 YFSETQ. The CDR3 is CASSGGSLDEQYF. CDR3 in DNA: TGCGCCAGCAGCGGCGGGAGTCTCGACGAGCAGTACTTC.

The CDR3 DNA sequence: TGTGCCAGCAGCGATAGCGGGAGAGCTGGCCACAATGAGCAGTTCTTC. Protein product: CASSDSGRAGHNEQFF. The V call is TRBV4-2, the J call TRBJ2-1, with 9 bases lining up with TRBD2. The CDR3 totals 16 residues. Losses at the gene ends were 5 bases for V and 5 bases for J; bases not matched to a gene: 10. In germline, CDR1 is LGHNA, CDR2 YNFKEQ.

The V call is TRBV28, the J call TRBJ2-5; 14 bases are a match to TRBD2. Per the germline V gene, CDR1 is MDHEN and CDR2 is SYDVKM. V was clipped by 5 bases and J by 1 base; unmatched bases: 6. The CDR3 length is 17 residues. The CDR3 is CASSPGGLAGGQETQYF. The CDR3 nucleotides read TGTGCCAGCAGTCCTGGAGGACTAGCGGGAGGCCAAGAGACCCAGTACTTC. The full variable domain, rest sourced from reference TRBV28 and TRBJ2-5, is DVKVTQSSRYLVKRTGEKVFLECVQDMDHENMFWYRQDPGLGLRLIYFSYDVKMKEKGDIPEGYSVSREKKERFSLILESASTNQTSMYLCASSPGGLAGGQETQYFGPGTRLLVL.

The rearrangement uses TRBV9 and TRBJ2-5; D remains ambiguous. The V gene's germline CDR1 is SGDLS and CDR2 YYNGEE. V was cut by 3 bases and J by 5 bases, with 8 bases left in between. This CDR3 has 12 residues. The CDR3 DNA is TGTGCCAGCAGCGGCACTGTGGAGACCCAGTACTTC. Its protein is CASSGTVETQYF.

The V call is TRBV9, the J call TRBJ2-1; maybe TRBD2 (6 bases). The length of the CDR3 is 15 residues. Germline lookup yields CDR1 SGDLS and CDR2 YYNGEE. V lost 4 bases and J 0 bases, leaving 11 bases between the germline ends. CDR3 coding DNA: TGTGCCAGCAGCCGTAGCGGCAGCTCCTACAATGAGCAGTTCTTC. Translating it yields CASSRSGSSYNEQFF.

The chain has TRBV28 and TRBJ2-1, with a weak D call TRBD2 (5 bases). The CDR3 totals 19 residues. V was clipped by 1 base and J by 8 bases, with 27 bases between them. Germline assignment: CDR1 MDHEN and CDR2 SYDVKM. This CDR3 reads CASSLSSASWGADFDEQFF. In DNA, the CDR3 is TGTGCCAGCAGTTTATCCTCTGCTAGCTGGGGAGCAGACTTCGATGAGCAGTTCTTC. Variable domain in full (rest from reference TRBV28 and TRBJ2-1): DVKVTQSSRYLVKRTGEKVFLECVQDMDHENMFWYRQDPGLGLRLIYFSYDVKMKEKGDIPEGYSVSREKKERFSLILESASTNQTSMYLCASSLSSASWGADFDEQFFGPGTRLTVL.

The rearrangement links TRBV2 to TRBJ1-2; no definite D call. Germline CDR1 and CDR2: SNHLY and FYNNEI. The CDR3 contains 13 residues. V was trimmed by 8 bases and J by 10 bases, leaving 20 bases between them. DNA of the CDR3: TGTGCCAGCCTAAGGGAGGTGGAAGTTGACTACACCTTC. Protein sequence: CASLREVEVDYTF.

The chain employs TRBV20-1 and TRBJ1-1; 8 bases fit TRBD1. CDR3 length: 11 amino acids. Per germline, CDR1 DFQATT and CDR2 SNEGSKA (reference sequence). The junction had 6 bases not matched to a gene; V was cut back by 4 bases and J by 11 bases. The CDR3 reads CSATSRDRAFF. The CDR3 DNA is TGCAGTGCTACAAGCCGGGACAGGGCTTTCTTT.

The chain recombines TRBV5-1 with TRBJ2-1; 10 nucleotides agree with TRBD2. The J segment lost 2 bases and the V segment lost 4 bases, leaving 6 bases of the junction unmatched. CDR1 is SGHRS, CDR2 YFSETQ, per germline. The CDR3 has 16 residues. The CDR3 DNA reads as TGCGCCAGCAGCCTATCCGGGACTAGCGCCTACAATGAGCAGTTCTTC. Translated: CASSLSGTSAYNEQFF.

The chain links TRBV18 to TRBJ2-2; tentative D call: TRBD1 (6 bases). V was cut by 1 base and J by 4 bases, with 16 bases left in between. Per the germline V gene, CDR1 is KGHSH and CDR2 is LQKENI. The CDR3 has 17 amino acids. CDR3 in amino acids: CASSPLQGRRTTGELFF. The CDR3 nucleotides are TGTGCCAGCTCACCACTGCAGGGGAGAAGGACCACCGGGGAGCTGTTTTTT.

The CDR3 protein is CASSRDRDEKLFF. The CDR3 coding sequence is TGTGCCAGCAGTAGGGACAGGGATGAAAAACTGTTTTTT. This chain joins TRBV6-1 and TRBJ1-4, with 9 bases fitting TRBD1. Germline CDR1 and CDR2: MNHNS and SASEGT. The trim removed 5 bases at V and 6 bases at J, leaving 1 base unmatched. This CDR3 has 13 amino acids.